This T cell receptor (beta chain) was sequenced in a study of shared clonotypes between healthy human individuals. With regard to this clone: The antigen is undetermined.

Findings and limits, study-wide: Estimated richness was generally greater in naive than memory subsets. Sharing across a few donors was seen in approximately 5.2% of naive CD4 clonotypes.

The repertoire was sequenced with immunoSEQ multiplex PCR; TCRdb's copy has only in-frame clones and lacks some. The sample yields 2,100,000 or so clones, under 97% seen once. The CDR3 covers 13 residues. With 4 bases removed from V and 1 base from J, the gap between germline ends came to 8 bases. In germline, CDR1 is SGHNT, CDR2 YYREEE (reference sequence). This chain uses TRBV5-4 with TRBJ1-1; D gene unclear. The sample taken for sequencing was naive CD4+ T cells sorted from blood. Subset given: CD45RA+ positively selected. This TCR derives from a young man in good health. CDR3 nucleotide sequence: TGTGCCAGCAGCGCGTCAGCGAACACTGAAGCTTTCTTT. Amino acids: CASSASANTEAFF.